The 18 T cell receptor beta chains given below trace back to one sample, sequenced in a study of response to subunit inactivated influenza vaccine. TCRdb itself ran the RT-PCR reads through MiXCR, one entry per CDR3 protein. This repertoire shows about 650,000 distinct CDR3 sequences, about 14% found once; its top ten account for 7.5% to 8%. This specimen consisted of PBMCs from blood, obtained 14 days before vaccination. The source of these receptors is a middle-aged man who received an inactivated influenza vaccine.

The genes are TRBV6-2 or TRBV6-3 and TRBJ1-4; D remains ambiguous. Germline CDR1 is MNHEY and CDR2 is SVGEGT. The CDR3 consists of 16 residues. V shed 5 bases and J shed 3 bases, with 16 bases lying between them. The CDR3 reads CASSPRRVPANEKLFF. CDR3 coding DNA: TGTGCCAGCAGTCCCAGGAGGGTTCCGGCTAATGAAAAACTGTTTTTT.

The genes are TRBV28 and TRBJ2-5; possible D gene TRBD2, 6 bases. Trimming took 7 bases from V and 5 from J, leaving 17 bases between them. Germline V gene data show CDR1 as MDHEN and CDR2 as SYDVKM. The CDR3 has 14 residues. The CDR3 DNA is TGTGCCAGCATGGAGGGTGGGGCATCGGAGACCCAGTACTTC. This encodes CASMEGGASETQYF.

This clonotype was picked up a small number of times. This chain joins TRBV6-2 or TRBV6-3 and TRBJ1-2, with D hard to call. CDR1 and CDR2 from the germline V gene are MNHEY and SVGEGT. The CDR3 has 13 amino acids. Trimming left V 2 bases short and J 5 bases short, with 9 bases between. The CDR3 nucleotides read TGTGCCAGCAGTTACGGGTCGGAATATGGCTACACCTTC. Translated, it gives CASSYGSEYGYTF.

The chain recombines TRBV5-1 with TRBJ2-1; D uncertain. This CDR3 region has 15 residues. Germline CDR1 SGHRS, CDR2 YFSETQ. V lost 4 bases and J lost 6, with 17 bases in between. The CDR3 nucleotides are TGCGCCAGCAGCCTACGGCCCGGGTGGGCCAATGAGCAGTTCTTC. Its translation: CASSLRPGWANEQFF.

The V and J genes are TRBV14 and TRBJ2-1; D ambiguous. Germline-derived CDR1 and CDR2 are SGHDN and FVKESK. With 2 bases removed from V and 5 bases from J, the gap between germline ends came to 19 bases. The CDR3 is made up of 17 amino acids. The CDR3 coding sequence is TGTGCCAGCAGCCAATCGACTGGAAATTGGATACACAATGAGCAGTTCTTC. Translating gives CASSQSTGNWIHNEQFF.

The chain couples TRBV10-3 to TRBJ2-3; TRBD2 agrees at 13 bases. CDR1 and CDR2 from the germline V gene are ENHRY and SYGVKD. The CDR3 extends over 13 amino acids. Trimming at V came to 7 bases and at J to 11 bases, leaving 6 bases not matched to a gene. The CDR3 DNA is TGTGCCATCACCACGGGGACTAGCGGGATGCAGTATTTT. This gives the protein CAITTGTSGMQYF.

This clonotype was seen more than once but under ten times. The chain links TRBV5-5 to TRBJ2-3, with TRBD2 as a possible D gene (6 bases). Between the trimmed V and J ends, which lost 4 bases and 0 bases, there was a span of 15 bases. From germline, CDR1 is SGHKS and CDR2 YYEKEE (reference sequence). This CDR3 is built from 16 residues. The CDR3 DNA follows: TGTGCCAGCAGCCTACCCCTGAGCGGGAGCACAGATACGCAGTATTTT. It specifies CASSLPLSGSTDTQYF.

This clonotype was counted many times. CDR3 sequence: CASSSGLAGGSYNEQFF. For the CDR3, the DNA is TGTGCCAGCAGCTCGGGACTAGCGGGAGGTTCTTACAATGAGCAGTTCTTC. The genes are TRBV7-2 and TRBJ2-1, with TRBD2 identical over 15 bases. The CDR3 runs to 17 residues. Germline CDR1 is SGHTA and CDR2 is FQGNSA. Germline trimming cut 4 bases from V and 4 bases from J; bases unmatched to any gene: 5.

The rearrangement uses TRBV29-1 and TRBJ2-3; TRBD1 aligns across 12 bases. CDR3 length equals 20 residues. Trimming cost V 2 bases and J 2 bases; bases outside gene matches: 17. Per the germline V gene, CDR1 is SQVTM and CDR2 is ANQGSEA. CDR3 DNA: TGCAGCGTTGAAAGGGACAGGGGGCTGGACTACCCTATTTTCACAGATACGCAGTATTTT. Translated: CSVERDRGLDYPIFTDTQYF.

This clonotype was seen many times. The CDR3 here is CATRGTSGIYEQFF. Written as DNA, the CDR3 is TGTGCCACCAGGGGGACTAGCGGGATCTATGAGCAGTTCTTC. The chain recombines TRBV24-1 with TRBJ2-1, with TRBD2 matching over 13 bases. Germline CDR1 is KGHDR and CDR2 is SFDVKD. The CDR3 runs to 14 residues. V lost 7 bases, J lost 8 bases, and 4 bases stayed unmatched.

V and J are TRBV12-3 or TRBV12-4 and TRBJ1-3; 9 bases map to TRBD1. This CDR3 is built from 14 residues. The junction had 3 bases not matched to a gene; V was cut back by 5 bases and J by 4 bases. The CDR3 reads CASSRTGEGNTIYF. The CDR3 coding sequence is TGTGCCAGCAGTCGGACAGGGGAGGGAAACACCATATATTTT.

J is TRBJ2-7 and V is TRBV4-1; 9 positions agree with TRBD2. Germline assignment: CDR1 MGHRA and CDR2 YSYEKL. The CDR3 is 17 amino acids. V trimming: 1 base; J trimming: 0 bases; junction bases outside the gene matches: 7. DNA for the CDR3: TGCGCCAGCAGCCAAGTGTTCCCAGCGGGAGGCTCCTACGAGCAGTACTTC. It specifies CASSQVFPAGGSYEQYF.

This clonotype was counted a few times. The chain has TRBV2 and TRBJ2-1; a possible D gene is TRBD1 (7 bases). In germline, CDR1 is SNHLY, CDR2 FYNNEI. The CDR3 is 16 residues long. V was clipped by 6 bases and J by 4 bases, with 19 bases between them. CDR3: CASRRLTGEVYNEQFF. The CDR3, as DNA: TGTGCCAGCAGAAGATTAACAGGGGAGGTTTACAATGAGCAGTTCTTC.

The V and J genes are TRBV14 and TRBJ2-1, with 7 bases fitting TRBD2. The CDR3 has 15 residues. Germline CDR1 reads SGHDN; CDR2 reads FVKESK. Germline trimming cut 4 bases from V and 7 bases from J; bases unmatched to any gene: 10. The CDR3 loop is CASSPLPREHNEQFF. The CDR3 region has the DNA TGTGCCAGCAGCCCTCTCCCGCGGGAGCATAATGAGCAGTTCTTC.

This clonotype came up many times. V usage is TRBV20-1 and J usage is TRBJ2-7; 9 bases are shared with TRBD2. Per the germline V gene, CDR1 is DFQATT and CDR2 is SNEGSKA (reference sequence). Unmatched junction bases numbered 11, after V lost 1 base and J lost 1 base. The CDR3 is made up of 17 amino acids. This chain's CDR3 is CSARALLDSGRSYEQYF. The CDR3 region has the DNA TGCAGTGCTAGAGCCTTATTGGATAGCGGGAGATCCTACGAGCAGTACTTC.

The sample holds many counts of this clonotype. This chain connects TRBV5-1 to TRBJ2-5; TRBD1 aligns across 9 bases. Germline V lookup: CDR1 SGHRS, CDR2 YFSETQ. This CDR3 has 13 residues. The ends lost 6 bases at V and 3 bases at J; junction bases unmatched: 3. This chain's CDR3 is CASKRTGEETQYF. For the CDR3, the DNA is TGCGCCAGCAAAAGGACAGGGGAAGAGACCCAGTACTTC.

The rearrangement uses TRBV28 and TRBJ2-7, with TRBD2 identical over 10 bases. CDR3 length: 15 residues. Trimming removed 4 bases from V and 3 bases from J; junction bases left unmatched: 6. CDR1 MDHEN and CDR2 SYDVKM come from the germline V gene. The CDR3 DNA reads TGTGCCAGCAGTTCGTGGACTAGCGGTAGCTACGAGCAGTACTTC. It codes for CASSSWTSGSYEQYF.

This chain uses TRBV6-2 or TRBV6-3 with TRBJ1-6, with 7 bases that match TRBD1. Unmatched junction bases numbered 4, after V lost 6 bases and J lost 5 bases. This CDR3 has 14 amino acids. Germline V gene data show CDR1 as MNHEY and CDR2 as SVGEGT. CDR3 DNA: TGTGCCAGCAGGGTCGGGACAGATAATTCACCCCTCCACTTT. Translated, it gives CASRVGTDNSPLHF.